The clone carrying this T cell receptor (beta chain) was counted between two and nine times. CDR1 is MDHEN, CDR2 SYDVKM, per germline. CDR3 length equals 14 residues. V was pared by 6 bases and J by 5 bases, with 17 bases between. Amplification of TCR beta CDR3 regions used RNA as the template. The HTBI primer set drove a first-round RT-PCR of the TCR CDR3. MiXCR was run by TCRdb on the multiplex PCR reads, yielding one entry per CDR3 protein. The sample has fewer than 450,000 distinct CDR3 sequences, 15% to 20% seen once. This sample holds PBMCs from about 10 ml fresh peripheral blood. The sample comes from a study of T cells in Graves' hyperthyroidism and ophthalmopathy.

This chain uses TRBV28 with TRBJ2-7; D is perhaps TRBD2 (6 bases). Sequences were obtained from blood. The TCR was taken from a woman in her twenties or thirties with Graves' hyperthyroidism that later progressed to Graves' ophthalmopathy. CDR3 sequence: CASRAGGWGHEQYF. The CDR3, as DNA: TGTGCCAGCAGGGCCGGAGGGTGGGGTCACGAGCAGTACTTC.